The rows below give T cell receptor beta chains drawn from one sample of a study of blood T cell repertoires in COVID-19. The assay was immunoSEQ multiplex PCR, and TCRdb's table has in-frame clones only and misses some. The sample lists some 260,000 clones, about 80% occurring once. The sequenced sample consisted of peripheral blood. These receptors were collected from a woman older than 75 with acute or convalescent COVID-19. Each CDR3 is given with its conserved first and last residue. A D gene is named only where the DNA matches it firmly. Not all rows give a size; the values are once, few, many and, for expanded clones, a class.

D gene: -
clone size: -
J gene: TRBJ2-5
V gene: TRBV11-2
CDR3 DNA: TGTGCCAGCAGCTTGCGAGGAGAGACCCAGTACTTC
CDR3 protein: CASSLRGETQYF

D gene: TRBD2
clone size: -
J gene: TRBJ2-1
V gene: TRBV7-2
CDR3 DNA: TGTGCCAGCAGCTTCGGACTAGCGGGGGGTCACAATGAGCAGTTCTTC
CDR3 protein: CASSFGLAGGHNEQFF

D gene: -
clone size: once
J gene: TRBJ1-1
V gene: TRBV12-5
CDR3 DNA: TGTGCTAGTGGTCGCGGACAGAACACTGAAGCTTTCTTT
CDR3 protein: CASGRGQNTEAFF

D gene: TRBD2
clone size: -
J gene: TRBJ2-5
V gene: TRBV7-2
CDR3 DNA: TGTGCCAGCAGCATAGGACTAGCCCAAGAGACCCAGTACTTC
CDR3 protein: CASSIGLAQETQYF

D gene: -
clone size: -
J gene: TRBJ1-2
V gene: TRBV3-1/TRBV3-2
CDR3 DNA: TGTGCCAGCAGCCAAAAGTCCGACAGACACTATGGCTACACCTTC
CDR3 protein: CASSQKSDRHYGYTF

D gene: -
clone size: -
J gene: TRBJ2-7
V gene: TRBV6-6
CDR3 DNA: TGTGCCAGCAGGAACAGGGAAAAGTCCTACGAGCAGTACTTC
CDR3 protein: CASRNREKSYEQYF

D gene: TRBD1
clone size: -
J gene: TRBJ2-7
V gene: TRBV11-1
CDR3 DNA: TGTGCCAGCAGTCGGACAGGGGGTGGCGAGCAGTACTTC
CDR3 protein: CASSRTGGGEQYF

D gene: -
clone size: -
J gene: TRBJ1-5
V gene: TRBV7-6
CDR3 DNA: TGTGCCAGCAGCTTAGATCCAGGTAGCAATCAGCCCCAGCATTTT
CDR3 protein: CASSLDPGSNQPQHF

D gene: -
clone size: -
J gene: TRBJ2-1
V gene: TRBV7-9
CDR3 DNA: TGTGCCAGCAGCCAGGGACATCCGTACAATGAGCAGTTCTTC
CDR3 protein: CASSQGHPYNEQFF

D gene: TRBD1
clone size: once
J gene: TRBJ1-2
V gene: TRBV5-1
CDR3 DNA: TGCGCCAGCAGCTGGGGACAGAACTATGGCTACACCTTC
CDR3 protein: CASSWGQNYGYTF

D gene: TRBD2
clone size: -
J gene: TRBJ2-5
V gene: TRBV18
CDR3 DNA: TGTGCCAGCTCACCTAGCGGGTGGACCCAGTACTTC
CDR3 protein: CASSPSGWTQYF

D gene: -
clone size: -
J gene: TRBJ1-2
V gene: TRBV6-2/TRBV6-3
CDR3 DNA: TGTGCCAGCAGATACAGCCCAAGTGATGGCTACACCTTC
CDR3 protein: CASRYSPSDGYTF

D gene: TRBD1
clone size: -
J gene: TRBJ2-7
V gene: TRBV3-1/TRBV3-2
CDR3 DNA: TGTGCCAGCAGCGACGACAGGGTGGACTACGAGCAGTACTTC
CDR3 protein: CASSDDRVDYEQYF

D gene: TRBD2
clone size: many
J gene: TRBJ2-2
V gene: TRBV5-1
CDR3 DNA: TGCGCCAGCAGCCCTGGTTCGAGACTAGCGGGAGGCGTGGAGCTGTTTTTT
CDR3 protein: CASSPGSRLAGGVELFF

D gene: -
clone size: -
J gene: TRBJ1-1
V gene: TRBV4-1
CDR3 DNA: TGCGCCAGCAGCCAAGGACCCGGGGGAACTGAAGCTTTCTTT
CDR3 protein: CASSQGPGGTEAFF

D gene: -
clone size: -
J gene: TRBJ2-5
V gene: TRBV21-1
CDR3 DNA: TGTGCCAGCAGCAAAAGGGACAGGGCGTTCCAAGAGACCCAGTACTTC
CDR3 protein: CASSKRDRAFQETQYF

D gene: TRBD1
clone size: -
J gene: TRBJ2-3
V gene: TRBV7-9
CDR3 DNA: TGTGCCAGCAGCATCTCGACAGGGTCAGATACGCAGTATTTT
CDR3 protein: CASSISTGSDTQYF

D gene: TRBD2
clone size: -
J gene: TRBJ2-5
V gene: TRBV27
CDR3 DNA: TGTGCCAGCAGACTCAGCGGGGGCGGGGAGACCCAGTACTTC
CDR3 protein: CASRLSGGGETQYF

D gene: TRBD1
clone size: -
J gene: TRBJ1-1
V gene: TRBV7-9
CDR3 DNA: TGTGCCAGCAGCTCCCGGACAGGGACGAACACTGAAGCTTTCTTT
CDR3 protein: CASSSRTGTNTEAFF

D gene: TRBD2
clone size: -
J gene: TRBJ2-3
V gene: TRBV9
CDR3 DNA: TGTGCCAGCAGCGTAGGTAGCGGGGGCCACACAGATACGCAGTATTTT
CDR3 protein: CASSVGSGGHTDTQYF

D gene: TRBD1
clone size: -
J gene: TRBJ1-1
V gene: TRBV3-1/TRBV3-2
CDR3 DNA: TGTGCCAGCAGCCACGGGACAGGGGGCACTGAAGCTTTCTTT
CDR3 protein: CASSHGTGGTEAFF

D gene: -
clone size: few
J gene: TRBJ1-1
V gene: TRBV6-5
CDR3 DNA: TGTGCCAGCACGCAGGGTTGGAACACTGAAGCTTTCTTT
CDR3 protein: CASTQGWNTEAFF